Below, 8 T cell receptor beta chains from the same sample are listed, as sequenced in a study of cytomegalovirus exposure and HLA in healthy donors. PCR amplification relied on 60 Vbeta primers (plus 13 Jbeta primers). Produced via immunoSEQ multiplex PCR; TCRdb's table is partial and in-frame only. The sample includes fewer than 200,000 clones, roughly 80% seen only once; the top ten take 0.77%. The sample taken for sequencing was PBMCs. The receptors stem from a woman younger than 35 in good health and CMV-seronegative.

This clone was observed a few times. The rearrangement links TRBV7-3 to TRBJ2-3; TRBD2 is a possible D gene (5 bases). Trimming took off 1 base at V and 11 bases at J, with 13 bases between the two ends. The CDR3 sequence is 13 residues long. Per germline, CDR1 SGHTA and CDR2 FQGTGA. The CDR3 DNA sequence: TGTGCCAGCAGCTTAAGACCCCGGGGTGAGCAGTATTTT. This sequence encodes CASSLRPRGEQYF.

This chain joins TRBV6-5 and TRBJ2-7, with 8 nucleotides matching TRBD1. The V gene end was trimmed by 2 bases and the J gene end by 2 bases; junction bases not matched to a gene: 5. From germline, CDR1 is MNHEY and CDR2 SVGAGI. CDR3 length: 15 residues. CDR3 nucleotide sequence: TGTGCCAGCAGTTACGGGGGGACAGGCGCCTACGAGCAGTACTTC. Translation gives CASSYGGTGAYEQYF.

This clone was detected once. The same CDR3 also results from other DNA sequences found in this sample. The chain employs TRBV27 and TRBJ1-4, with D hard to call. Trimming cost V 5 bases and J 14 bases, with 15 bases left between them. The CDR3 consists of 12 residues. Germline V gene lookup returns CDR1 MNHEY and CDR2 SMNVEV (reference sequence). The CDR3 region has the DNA TGTGCCAGCAGTAACGGAGGAGGAAAGCTGTTTTTT. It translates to CASSNGGGKLFF.

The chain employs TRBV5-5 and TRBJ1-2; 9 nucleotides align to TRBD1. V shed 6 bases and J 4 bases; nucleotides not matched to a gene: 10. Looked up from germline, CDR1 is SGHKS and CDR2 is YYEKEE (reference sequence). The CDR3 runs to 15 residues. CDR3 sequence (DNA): TGTGCCAGCACCTTCGCCCCGGACAGGGGCTATGGCTACACCTTC. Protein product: CASTFAPDRGYGYTF.

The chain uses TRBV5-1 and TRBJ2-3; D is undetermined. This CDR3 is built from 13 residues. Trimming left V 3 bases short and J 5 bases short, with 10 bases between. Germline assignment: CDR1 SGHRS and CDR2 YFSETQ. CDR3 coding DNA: TGCGCCAGCAGCTCCCTGCGCGAAGATACGCAGTATTTT. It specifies CASSSLREDTQYF.

The CDR3 bases are TGTGCCAGCAGCTTACGTTGGAGCGGTTCCTACGAGCAGTACTTC. This sequence encodes CASSLRWSGSYEQYF. The chain employs TRBV7-2 and TRBJ2-7; a possible D gene is TRBD2 (5 bases). CDR3 length equals 15 residues. The V and J ends lost 2 bases and 1 base respectively, with 12 bases between them. CDR1 is SGHTA, CDR2 FQGNSA, per germline. The full variable domain, with the rest looked up from reference TRBV7-2 and TRBJ2-7, is GAGVSQSPSNKVTEKGKDVELRCDPISGHTALYWYRQSLGQGLEFLIYFQGNSAPDKSGLPSDRFSAERTGGSVSTLTIQRTQQEDSAVYLCASSLRWSGSYEQYFGPGTRLTVT.

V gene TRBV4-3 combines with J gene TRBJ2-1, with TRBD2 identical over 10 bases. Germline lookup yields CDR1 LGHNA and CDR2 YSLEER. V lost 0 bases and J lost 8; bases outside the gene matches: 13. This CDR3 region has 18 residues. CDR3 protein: CASSQDLSGRVLTDEQFF. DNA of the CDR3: TGCGCCAGCAGCCAAGATCTCAGCGGGAGGGTCCTTACGGATGAGCAGTTCTTC.

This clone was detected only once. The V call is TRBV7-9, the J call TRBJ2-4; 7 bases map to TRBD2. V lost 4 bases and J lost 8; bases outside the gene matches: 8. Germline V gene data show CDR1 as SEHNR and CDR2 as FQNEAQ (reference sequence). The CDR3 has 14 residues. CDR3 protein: CASSWWEREDIQYF. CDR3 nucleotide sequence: TGTGCCAGCAGCTGGTGGGAGCGGGAAGACATTCAGTACTTC.